The entry that follows covers one T cell receptor (beta chain) sequence. Its specificity is not known. A much larger clone is a single base away; this may be a read error. The data are from a study of regulatory T cells in long-lasting Graves disease. Between the trimmed V and J ends, which lost 5 bases and 2 bases, there was a span of 12 bases. CDR3 length equals 14 residues. Per the germline V gene, CDR1 is MNHNS and CDR2 is SASEGT. General study points: Accuracy might have suffered from few samples.

Sample time point: persistent/refractory GD, antithyroid drugs over 5 years with positive TRAb. With RNA extracted from PBMCs as input, the TCR library was made. Approximately 9.6-milliliter peripheral blood samples went into EDTA tubes. According to the study, TCR beta libraries were built with iRepertoire HTBI primers and CDR3-region Arm-PCR. Each CDR3 protein is one row after TCRdb ran MiXCR on the multiplex PCR reads. The table has 500,000 to 800,000 distinct CDR3 sequences, approximately 31% seen once. This clonotype was obtained from a female donor with Graves disease. The material sequenced was peripheral blood mononuclear cells (PBMCs), taken when the disease was refractory, from a patient treated with antithyroid drugs. V and J are TRBV6-1 and TRBJ1-2; D is ambiguous. This chain's CDR3 is CASSLTRGNYGYTF. CDR3 nucleotide sequence: TGTGCCAGCAGTCTGACCCGCGGGAACTATGGCTACACCTTC.